The 3 T cell receptor beta chains listed next were all sequenced from one sample in a study of regulatory T cells in long-lasting Graves disease. The time point denotes: persistent/refractory GD, antithyroid drugs over 5 years with positive TRAb. RNA from PBMCs was the source of the TCR library. Library construction for TCR beta used iRepertoire HTBI primers and Arm-PCR of CDR3 regions. One entry per CDR3 protein, called by TCRdb with MiXCR from the multiplex PCR reads. Of about 290,000 distinct CDR3 sequences listed, under 25% are singletons. This sample comprised peripheral blood mononuclear cells (PBMCs), obtained when the disease was refractory, from a patient treated with antithyroid drugs. These receptors originate from a female donor with Graves disease.

The chain employs TRBV6-1 and TRBJ1-6; a weak D match, TRBD1 (6 bases). The CDR3 spans 16 residues. CDR1 and CDR2 (germline): MNHNS, SASEGT. With 5 bases removed from V and 3 bases from J, the gap between germline ends came to 14 bases. The DNA for the CDR3 is TGTGCCAGCAGTCCCGGGGGGGCCCACTATAATTCACCCCTCCACTTT. This codes for CASSPGGAHYNSPLHF.

This sequence joins TRBV10-3 and TRBJ2-7; D not certain. Trimming stripped 4 bases from V and 2 bases from J, with 12 bases between. The CDR3 has 14 residues. The germline CDR1 and CDR2 sequences are ENHRY and SYGVKD. CDR3 nucleotide sequence: TGTGCCATCAGTGGTGCCAACGAGGCCTACGAGCAGTACTTC. Protein product: CAISGANEAYEQYF.

This chain joins TRBV5-4 and TRBJ1-2, with TRBD1 identical over 7 bases. Germline CDR1 is SGHNT and CDR2 is YYREEE (reference sequence). Trimming took 1 base from V and 6 from J; bases not matched to a gene: 6. The CDR3 length is 14 residues. The CDR3 reads CASSLLRGQDGYTF. The CDR3, as DNA: TGTGCCAGCAGCTTGTTGAGGGGGCAGGATGGCTACACCTTC.